This T cell receptor (beta chain) was sequenced in a study of T cells expressing NK-cell markers. TCRdb reworked the 5' RACE reads into one entry per CDR3 protein, no DNA. This listing includes approximately 550,000 distinct CDR3 sequences. This CDR3 is built from 14 residues. Germline V CDR1 and CDR2: MNHEY, SVGAGI. The specimen was blood T cells: a sorted CD56 or NKG2C T cell subset, CD4+ or CD8+ T cells, or bulk PBMC T cells (not recorded which). This chain joins TRBV6-5 and TRBJ1-5; TCRdb picks TRBD1, but there is no DNA to check that call. The clonotype comes from a man younger than 35 in good health. Here the CDR3 reads CASSYTPWNGPQHF.